This T cell receptor (beta chain) emerged from a study of blood T cells in healthy people across ages. Study-level results: Roughly linearly, TCR beta diversity per million T cells fell as age increased.

Alongside a J-beta primer mix, a sample-barcoded 5' primer served in a second PCR lasting roughly 6 to 11 cycles. Each cDNA molecule, via a template-switch adaptor with 12 random nucleotides, was tagged. Every sample gave at least 2.5 million paired-end reads containing CDR3. TCRdb re-analysed the 5' RACE reads in MiXCR, keeping a single row per CDR3 protein. Of approximately 700,000 distinct CDR3 sequences in the sample, approximately 30% were seen once. This clonotype was seen repeatedly, ten times or more. The antigen is undetermined. Germline V CDR1 and CDR2: SGHTA, FQGTGA. This CDR3 has 14 residues. Trimming stripped 5 bases from V and 0 bases from J, with 11 bases between.

This rearrangement joins TRBV7-3 to TRBJ2-7, with D possibly being TRBD1 (6 bases). Sequenced sample: blood. The source of this sequence is a woman over 75 in good health. As DNA, the CDR3 is TGTGCCAGCAGCGCATTGGGGGCCTCCTACGAGCAGTACTTC. This codes for CASSALGASYEQYF.